This T cell receptor beta chain was documented in a study of PD-L1 blockade in urothelial cancer. Study overall: Patients, treated from about 2014 onward, received atezolizumab 1,200 mg intravenously every 3 weeks. Bladder-origin urothelial cancer in males covered about 90% of the 29 patients. T cells were recovered from blood samples at a median of roughly 150,000.

Time point indicated: pretreatment peripheral blood. Sequenced by immunoSEQ multiplex PCR; TCRdb stores in-frame clones only, minus some. Here the sample spans roughly 17,000 clones, approximately 90% being singletons. The length of the CDR3 is 13 residues. From germline, CDR1 is MGHDK and CDR2 SYGVNS. V lost 4 bases, J lost 8 bases, and 11 bases lay in between. The sequence came from an older man with urothelial cancer. J is TRBJ1-4 and V is TRBV25-1, with a weak D call TRBD1 (6 bases). The source material was PBMCs, sampled around atezolizumab (anti-PD-L1) treatment. The CDR3 here is CASSAGTKEKLFF. The CDR3 DNA sequence: TGTGCCAGCAGTGCCGGGACAAAGGAAAAACTGTTTTTT.